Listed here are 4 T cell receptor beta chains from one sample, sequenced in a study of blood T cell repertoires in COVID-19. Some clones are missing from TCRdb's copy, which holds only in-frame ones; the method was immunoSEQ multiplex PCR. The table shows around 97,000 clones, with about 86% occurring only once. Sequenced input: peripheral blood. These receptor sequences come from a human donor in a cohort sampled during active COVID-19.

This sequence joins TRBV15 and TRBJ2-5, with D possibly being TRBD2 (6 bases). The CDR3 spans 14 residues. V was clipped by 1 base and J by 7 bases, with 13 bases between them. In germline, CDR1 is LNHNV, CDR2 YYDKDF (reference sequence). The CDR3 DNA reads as TGTGCCACCAGCAGAGGGAGGGAGAAGCGGACCCAGTACTTC. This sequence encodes CATSRGREKRTQYF.

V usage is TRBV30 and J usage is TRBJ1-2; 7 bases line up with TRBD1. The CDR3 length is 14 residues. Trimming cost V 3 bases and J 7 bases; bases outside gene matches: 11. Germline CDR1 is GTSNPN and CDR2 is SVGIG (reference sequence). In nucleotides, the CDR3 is TGTGCCTGGAGGCCGGGGACAGTCACTACTGGCTACACCTTC. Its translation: CAWRPGTVTTGYTF.

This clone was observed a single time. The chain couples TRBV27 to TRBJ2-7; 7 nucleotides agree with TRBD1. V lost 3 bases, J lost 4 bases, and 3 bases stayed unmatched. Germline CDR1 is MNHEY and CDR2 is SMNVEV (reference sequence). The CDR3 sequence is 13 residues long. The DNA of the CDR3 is TGTGCCAGCAGTTTCTTGGGACAGTACGAGCAGTACTTC. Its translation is CASSFLGQYEQYF.

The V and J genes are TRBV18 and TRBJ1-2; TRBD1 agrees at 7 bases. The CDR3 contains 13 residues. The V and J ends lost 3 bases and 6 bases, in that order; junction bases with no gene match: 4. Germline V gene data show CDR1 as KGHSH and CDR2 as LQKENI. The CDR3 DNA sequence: TGTGCCAGCTCACCGGGACAGAAGGATGGCTACACCTTC. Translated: CASSPGQKDGYTF. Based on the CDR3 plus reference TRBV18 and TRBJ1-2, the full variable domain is NAGVMQNPRHLVRRRGQEARLRCSPMKGHSHVYWYRQLPEEGLKFMVYLQKENIIDESGMPKERFSAEFPKEGPSILRIQQVVRGDSAAYFCASSPGQKDGYTFGSGTRLTVV.